This T cell receptor beta chain was found in a study of CD8 T cells in ankylosing spondylitis. Whole-study results and caveats: There was reportedly significant enrichment of clones that were disease-linked in matched ankylosing spondylitis synovial fluid. With a CD8+ phenotype, disease-linked clones were relatively rare in peripheral blood.

V dropped 0 bases and J dropped 4 bases, with 16 bases sitting between them. CDR1 is SGHRS and CDR2 is YFSETQ in the germline V gene. The CDR3 covers 16 residues. Notes on this clonotype: Its antigen is undetermined.

TCRdb redid the calling of the 5' RACE reads with MiXCR, one entry per CDR3 protein. Of around 330,000 distinct CDR3 sequences listed, approximately 10% are singletons. The V call is TRBV5-1, the J call TRBJ1-1; D perhaps matches TRBD1 (6 bases). Material: blood, either unsorted or a sorted T cell fraction (not recorded which). This receptor was identified in a female donor with ankylosing spondylitis or in good health (not recorded which). CDR3 loop: CASSLGRGGSVTEAFF. The CDR3 DNA is TGCGCCAGCAGCTTGGGGAGGGGGGGAAGTGTCACTGAAGCTTTCTTT.